These 17 T cell receptor beta chains were sequenced from one sample in a study of OX40 agonist ivuxolimab in advanced cancers. Here immunoSEQ multiplex PCR was the method, and the copy in TCRdb shows in-frame clones only, minus some. The sample carries tens of thousands of clones, 88% recorded once. The sequencing used CD4+ or CD8+ T cells sorted from blood, collected in a trial of the OX40 agonist ivuxolimab. These receptors were obtained from an adult with an advanced solid tumor such as melanoma, head and neck, liver or kidney cancer.

This chain joins TRBV7-8 and TRBJ2-7, with a weak D call TRBD2 (5 bases). Germline assignment: CDR1 SGHVS and CDR2 FQNEAQ. V lost 1 base and J lost 2, with 9 bases in between. The CDR3 totals 14 residues. CDR3 sequence: CASSLGRLAYEQYF. Here the CDR3 DNA reads TGTGCCAGCAGCTTAGGGAGGCTAGCCTACGAGCAGTACTTC.

The chain employs TRBV12-2 and TRBJ2-7; whether TRBD1, the table's D call, matches the DNA was not checked. TRBV12-2 is recorded as a pseudogene. The CDR3 length is 14 residues. Written as DNA, the CDR3 is TGTGCAAGTCGCTTAGGCAGGGGCCCCTACGAGCAGTACTTC. This sequence encodes CASRLGRGPYEQYF.

This clone was observed a single time. This sequence joins TRBV29-1 and TRBJ1-6; D may be TRBD1 (5 bases). This CDR3 has 13 amino acids. CDR1 is SQVTM, CDR2 ANQGSEA, per germline. Trimming shortened V by 4 bases and J by 7 bases, and 11 bases separated the two germline ends. The CDR3 region is CSVGQKRNSPLHF. CDR3 nucleotides: TGCAGCGTTGGACAGAAGCGAAATTCACCCCTCCACTTT.

The rearrangement links TRBV2 to TRBJ2-7, with D unclear. This CDR3 has 13 residues. Germline V CDR1 and CDR2: SNHLY, FYNNEI. V lost 8 bases and J 0 bases, leaving 11 bases between the germline ends. The CDR3 sequence is CASDGMPSYEQYF. CDR3 DNA sequence: TGTGCCAGCGATGGGATGCCCTCCTACGAGCAGTACTTC.

The rearrangement joins TRBV7-8 to TRBJ1-6, with 10 bases matching TRBD1. Per the germline V gene, CDR1 is SGHVS and CDR2 is FQNEAQ. CDR3 size: 14 residues. V was pared by 8 bases and J by 6 bases, with 4 bases of the junction left unmatched. In DNA form, the CDR3 reads TGTGCCAGCCTCCGGGACAGGGGTAATTCACCCCTCCACTTT. Encoded protein: CASLRDRGNSPLHF.

The V call is TRBV11-3, the J call TRBJ2-5; D gene uncertain. The better agreement between TRBJ2-7 and the DNA end casts doubt on the J call. CDR3 length: 13 amino acids. Germline CDR1 SGHNT, CDR2 YENEEA. The chain's CDR3 is CASSLFPTSEQYF. CDR3 nucleotides: TGTGCCAGCAGCTTATTTCCCACCAGCGAGCAGTACTTC.

The chain carries TRBV7-9 and TRBJ1-5, with 11 nucleotides matching TRBD1. J gave up 6 bases and V 3 bases, and 10 bases lay outside the gene matches. The CDR3 sequence is 17 residues long. CDR1 and CDR2 from the germline V gene are SEHNR and FQNEAQ (reference sequence). The CDR3 here is CASSLSLGQGAGQPQHF. CDR3 sequence (DNA): TGTGCCAGCAGCTTGTCTCTAGGACAGGGGGCTGGTCAGCCCCAGCATTTT.

The chain's CDR3 is CAWASGTNEKLFF. The CDR3 bases are TGTGCCTGGGCTTCAGGGACAAATGAAAAACTGTTTTTT. This sequence joins TRBV30 and TRBJ1-4, with D maybe TRBD1 (6 bases). Germline V gene lookup returns CDR1 GTSNPN and CDR2 SVGIG (reference sequence). The CDR3 covers 13 residues. Deletions cut 5 bases from V and 5 bases from J, with 12 bases between.

There are a few counts of this clone. V usage is TRBV5-1 and J usage is TRBJ1-2; D possibly corresponds to TRBD1 (5 bases). V dropped 0 bases and J dropped 6 bases, with 18 bases sitting between them. The CDR3 spans 16 residues. Germline lookup yields CDR1 SGHRS and CDR2 YFSETQ. CDR3 amino acids: CASSLARMGQENGYTF. In nucleotides, the CDR3 is TGCGCCAGCAGCTTGGCCCGTATGGGGCAGGAAAATGGCTACACCTTC.

V and J are TRBV12-5 and TRBJ1-1, with D possibly TRBD1 on 6 matching bases. CDR3 length: 13 residues. Germline V gives CDR1 LGHNT, CDR2 FRNRAP. With 6 bases removed from V and 1 base from J, the gap between germline ends came to 9 bases. The CDR3 is CASGPQGNTEAFF. The CDR3 DNA reads TGTGCTAGTGGCCCACAGGGGAACACTGAAGCTTTCTTT.

The chain couples TRBV7-7 to TRBJ2-5, with D perhaps matching TRBD1 or TRBD2 (5 bases each). V was trimmed by 4 bases and J by 5 bases, leaving 20 bases between them. This CDR3 region has 16 residues. Germline values: CDR1 SSHAT, CDR2 FNYEAQ (reference sequence). DNA for the CDR3: TGTGCCAGCAGCTCCCGCTCCGGGACCCCAACCGAGACCCAGTACTTC. This codes for CASSSRSGTPTETQYF.

This chain uses TRBV7-8 with TRBJ1-5; 7 bases are a match to TRBD1. Per the germline V gene, CDR1 is SGHVS and CDR2 is FQNEAQ. V was clipped by 0 bases and J by 2 bases; unmatched bases: 4. The CDR3 totals 16 residues. The CDR3 DNA sequence: TGTGCCAGCAGCTTAGCGACAGGGATTGGCAATCAGCCCCAGCATTTT. Residues: CASSLATGIGNQPQHF.

The chain employs TRBV11-2 and TRBJ1-6; TRBD1 agrees at 9 bases. The CDR3 runs 17 residues. Germline-derived CDR1 and CDR2 are SGHAT and FQNNGV. After removal of 3 bases from V and 7 bases from J, the junction contained 10 bases not matched to a gene. This CDR3 reads CASSFNIVGQGNSPLHF. The DNA for the CDR3 is TGTGCCAGCAGCTTTAATATAGTGGGACAGGGAAATTCACCCCTCCACTTT.

The V and J genes are TRBV12-5 and TRBJ1-2, with D tentatively TRBD1 (5 bases). The CDR3 sequence is 14 residues long. Germline V gene lookup returns CDR1 LGHNT and CDR2 FRNRAP. The V gene lost 1 base and the J gene lost 8 bases, with 14 bases spanning the gap. CDR3 in amino acids: CASGLDGTNWGYTF. The CDR3, as DNA: TGTGCTAGTGGTTTGGACGGGACTAACTGGGGCTACACCTTC.

This clone has just a few counts. The chain recombines TRBV10-3 with TRBJ2-7; D may be TRBD1 (5 bases). The length of the CDR3 is 14 residues. Trimming removed 2 bases at V and 6 bases at J, with 14 bases between. Per germline, CDR1 ENHRY and CDR2 SYGVKD. In nucleotides, the CDR3 is TGTGCCATCAGTGAGCCCCGTGGGGCAGCCGAGCAGTACTTC. Its translation: CAISEPRGAAEQYF.

J is TRBJ1-2 and V is TRBV18; no clear D. Germline V gene sequence: CDR1 KGHSH, CDR2 LQKENI. Trimming removed 3 bases at V and 4 bases at J, with 9 bases between. CDR3 length equals 13 residues. This CDR3 reads CASSPTQTYGYTF. CDR3 DNA sequence: TGTGCCAGCTCACCGACGCAGACCTATGGCTACACCTTC.

The gene calls are TRBV18 and TRBJ2-3, with 7 bases identical to TRBD1. The CDR3 is 15 residues long. The ends lost 1 base at V and 4 bases at J; junction bases unmatched: 5. Germline assignment: CDR1 KGHSH and CDR2 LQKENI. CDR3 protein: CASSPLGTDADTQYF. The CDR3 region has the DNA TGTGCCAGCTCACCACTCGGGACAGATGCAGATACGCAGTATTTT.